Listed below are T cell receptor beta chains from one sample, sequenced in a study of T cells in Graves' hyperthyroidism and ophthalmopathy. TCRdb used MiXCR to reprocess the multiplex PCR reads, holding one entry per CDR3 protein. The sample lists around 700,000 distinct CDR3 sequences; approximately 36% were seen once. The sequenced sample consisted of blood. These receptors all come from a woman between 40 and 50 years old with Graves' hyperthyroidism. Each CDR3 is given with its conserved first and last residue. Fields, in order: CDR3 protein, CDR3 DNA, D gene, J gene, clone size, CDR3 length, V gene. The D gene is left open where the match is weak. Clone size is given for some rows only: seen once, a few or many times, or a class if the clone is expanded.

CDR3 protein: CATSRVGGGLSGNTIYF
CDR3 DNA: TGTGCCACCAGCCGAGTGGGTGGAGGACTGTCTGGAAACACCATATATTTT
D gene: NA
J gene: TRBJ1-3
clone size: many
CDR3 length: 17
V gene: TRBV15

CDR3 protein: CASSEGGSGGFTDTQYF
CDR3 DNA: TGTGCCAGCAGTGAAGGGGGCAGCGGGGGCTTCACAGATACGCAGTATTTT
D gene: TRBD2
J gene: TRBJ2-3
clone size: NA
CDR3 length: 17
V gene: TRBV6-1

CDR3 protein: CSARDHGGGETQYF
CDR3 DNA: TGCAGTGCTAGAGATCACGGGGGGGGGGAGACCCAGTACTTC
D gene: TRBD2
J gene: TRBJ2-5
clone size: NA
CDR3 length: 14
V gene: TRBV20-1

CDR3 protein: CASSMKGGVTEAFF
CDR3 DNA: TGTGCCAGTAGTATGAAAGGGGGCGTAACTGAAGCTTTCTTT
D gene: TRBD1
J gene: TRBJ1-1
clone size: once
CDR3 length: 14
V gene: TRBV19

CDR3 protein: CASTQQDPYGYTF
CDR3 DNA: TGCGCCAGCACCCAACAGGATCCTTATGGCTACACCTTC
D gene: NA
J gene: TRBJ1-2
clone size: NA
CDR3 length: 13
V gene: TRBV5-1

CDR3 protein: CASKSSLQSGELFF
CDR3 DNA: TGTGCCAGCAAAAGCTCGCTTCAAAGCGGGGAGCTGTTTTTT
D gene: NA
J gene: TRBJ2-2
clone size: NA
CDR3 length: 14
V gene: TRBV6-2/TRBV6-3

CDR3 protein: CSASKVWGQNTEAFF
CDR3 DNA: TGCAGTGCTAGTAAGGTGTGGGGACAGAACACTGAAGCTTTCTTT
D gene: NA
J gene: TRBJ1-1
clone size: many
CDR3 length: 15
V gene: TRBV20-1

CDR3 protein: CASSQEGDAPNYGYTF
CDR3 DNA: TGCGCCAGCAGCCAAGAAGGGGACGCCCCTAACTATGGCTACACCTTC
D gene: NA
J gene: TRBJ1-2
clone size: few
CDR3 length: 16
V gene: TRBV4-3

CDR3 protein: CSAPLAGPLEQYF
CDR3 DNA: TGCAGTGCTCCACTAGCGGGACCCTTGGAGCAGTACTTC
D gene: TRBD2
J gene: TRBJ2-7
clone size: once
CDR3 length: 13
V gene: TRBV20-1

CDR3 protein: CSARVVALNEQFF
CDR3 DNA: TGCAGTGCTAGGGTAGTAGCGCTCAATGAGCAGTTCTTC
D gene: NA
J gene: TRBJ2-1
clone size: NA
CDR3 length: 13
V gene: TRBV20-1

CDR3 protein: CASKTGLHNSGNTIYF
CDR3 DNA: TGTGCCAGCAAGACGGGGCTCCATAACTCTGGAAACACCATATATTTT
D gene: NA
J gene: TRBJ1-3
clone size: NA
CDR3 length: 16
V gene: TRBV6-5

CDR3 protein: CASSLGSNQPRHF
CDR3 DNA: TGTGCCAGCAGTCTCGGTAGCAATCAGCCCCGGCATTTT
D gene: NA
J gene: TRBJ1-5
clone size: NA
CDR3 length: 13
V gene: TRBV12-3/TRBV12-4

CDR3 protein: CSVPKTENTEAFF
CDR3 DNA: TGCAGCGTGCCTAAAACAGAGAACACTGAAGCTTTCTTT
D gene: NA
J gene: TRBJ1-1
clone size: many
CDR3 length: 13
V gene: TRBV29-1

CDR3 protein: CASSWMIEREQYF
CDR3 DNA: TGTGCCAGCAGCTGGATGATCGAGAGGGAGCAGTACTTC
D gene: NA
J gene: TRBJ2-7
clone size: few
CDR3 length: 13
V gene: TRBV7-2

CDR3 protein: CASSYRGQGTAPDYGYTF
CDR3 DNA: TGTGCCAGCAGCTACCGGGGACAGGGGACCGCGCCGGACTATGGCTACACCTTC
D gene: TRBD1
J gene: TRBJ1-2
clone size: NA
CDR3 length: 18
V gene: TRBV7-2